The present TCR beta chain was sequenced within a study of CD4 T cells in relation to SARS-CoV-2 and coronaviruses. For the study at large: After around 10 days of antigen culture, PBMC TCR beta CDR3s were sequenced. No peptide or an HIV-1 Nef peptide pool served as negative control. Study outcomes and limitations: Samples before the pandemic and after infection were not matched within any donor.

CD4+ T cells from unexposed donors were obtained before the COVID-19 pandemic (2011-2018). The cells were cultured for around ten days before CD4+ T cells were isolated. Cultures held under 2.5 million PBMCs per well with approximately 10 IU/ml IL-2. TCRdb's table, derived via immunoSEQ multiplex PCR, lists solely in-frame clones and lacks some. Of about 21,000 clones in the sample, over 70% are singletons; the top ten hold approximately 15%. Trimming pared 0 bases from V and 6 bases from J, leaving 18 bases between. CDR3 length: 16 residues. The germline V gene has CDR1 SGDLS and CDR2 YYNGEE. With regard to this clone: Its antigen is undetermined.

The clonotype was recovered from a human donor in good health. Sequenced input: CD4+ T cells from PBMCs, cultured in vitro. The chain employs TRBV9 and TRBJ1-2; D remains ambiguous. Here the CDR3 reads CASSVESGSIDDGYTF. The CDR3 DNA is TGTGCCAGCAGCGTAGAGTCAGGTTCTATCGACGATGGCTACACCTTC.